Listed here are 19 T cell receptor beta chains from one sample, sequenced in a study of blood T cell repertoires in COVID-19 (dated by TCRdb to the early 2020s). Library generation was performed with the immunoSEQ multiplex PCR assay. The immuneACCESS repertoire file appears here via TCRdb, limited to in-frame rearrangements. These files lack a portion of the clones; in checked studies, under half of the deficit traces to unresolved V genes, and the cause of the others is not known. The sample records approximately 290,000 clones, 80% to 90% of which are singletons. Roughly 4% of the sample lies in the top ten. The sample consisted of PBMCs or T cells enriched from blood (not recorded which). The receptors derive from a woman in her twenties or thirties who had recovered from COVID-19.

The chain combines TRBV28 with TRBJ1-2; 7 nucleotides match TRBD1. CDR1 is MDHEN, CDR2 SYDVKM, per germline. Trimming took 1 base from V and 9 from J; bases not matched to a gene: 5. The CDR3 is made up of 13 amino acids. The chain's CDR3 is CASSLSTGVSYTF. The CDR3 DNA sequence: TGTGCCAGCAGTTTATCTACAGGGGTCAGCTACACCTTC.

The chain uses TRBV2 and TRBJ2-7, with 7 bases matching TRBD1. CDR1 SNHLY and CDR2 FYNNEI come from the germline V gene. The CDR3 sequence is 13 residues long. With 9 bases clipped from V and 0 bases from J, the junction kept 5 bases outside the gene matches. Written as DNA, the CDR3 is TGTGCCAGACAGGGGATTGGCTCCTACGAGCAGTACTTC. Its translation is CARQGIGSYEQYF.

The chain couples TRBV27 to TRBJ1-5; 7 nucleotides align to TRBD1. Trimming cost V 4 bases and J 7 bases; bases outside gene matches: 7. Germline CDR1 reads MNHEY; CDR2 reads SMNVEV (reference sequence). The CDR3 length is 14 residues. The CDR3 nucleotides read TGTGCCAGCAGTTCACAGGGGTTGGGGCAGCCCCAGCATTTT. Encoded protein: CASSSQGLGQPQHF.

V usage is TRBV7-3 and J usage is TRBJ2-1; 8 nucleotides align to TRBD1. With 1 base clipped from V and 5 bases from J, the junction kept 4 bases outside the gene matches. The CDR3 covers 15 residues. The germline V gene encodes CDR1 SGHTA and CDR2 FQGTGA. The CDR3 spells CASSLRGTGHNEQFF. The CDR3 DNA follows: TGTGCCAGCAGCTTAAGGGGGACAGGCCACAATGAGCAGTTCTTC.

The rearrangement joins TRBV2 to TRBJ2-3; D call uncertain. The germline V gene encodes CDR1 SNHLY and CDR2 FYNNEI. CDR3 length: 13 residues. V gave up 4 bases and J gave up 1 base, with 6 bases separating them. The CDR3, as DNA: TGTGCCAGCAGTGGCCGGGGCACAGATACGCAGTATTTT. Encoded protein: CASSGRGTDTQYF.

The genes are TRBV5-5 and TRBJ2-1; perhaps TRBD2 as D (6 bases). The CDR3 runs 12 residues. Germline-derived CDR1 and CDR2 are SGHKS and YYEKEE (reference sequence). The germline V and J ends were trimmed by 5 bases and 10 bases, with 13 bases remaining between them. CDR3 residues: CASRGAGLEQFF. The CDR3 DNA sequence: TGTGCCAGCAGGGGAGCGGGCCTCGAGCAGTTCTTC.

This chain links TRBV18 with TRBJ1-1; the match to TRBD1 covers 11 bases. There are 16 residues in the CDR3. The J segment lost 6 bases and the V segment lost 3 bases, leaving 9 bases of the junction unmatched. Germline CDR1 and CDR2: KGHSH and LQKENI. The CDR3 coding sequence is TGTGCCAGCTCACCTAGGGACAGGGGGAAATTCGCTGAAGCTTTCTTT. This codes for CASSPRDRGKFAEAFF.

The chain links TRBV27 to TRBJ2-3, with 8 bases aligning to TRBD2. After removal of 1 base from V and 4 bases from J, the junction contained 10 bases not matched to a gene. Germline V gene lookup returns CDR1 MNHEY and CDR2 SMNVEV (reference sequence). The CDR3 sequence is 17 residues long. The CDR3 nucleotides read TGTGCCAGCAGTTTATGGGCGCGGGGACTAGTACCAGATACGCAGTATTTT. This codes for CASSLWARGLVPDTQYF.

CDR3 sequence: CASTPSGGVKTEAFF. The CDR3, as DNA: TGTGCCAGCACCCCATCGGGAGGAGTTAAGACTGAAGCTTTCTTT. The chain joins TRBV28 to TRBJ1-1; D is unclear. Germline V gives CDR1 MDHEN, CDR2 SYDVKM. Trimming took 7 bases from V and 5 from J, leaving 20 bases between them. CDR3 length: 15 amino acids.

The chain recombines TRBV5-5 with TRBJ2-2; TRBD1 is a possible D gene (5 bases). V lost 1 base to trimming and J lost 1 base, with 8 bases between them. There are 15 residues in the CDR3. Germline CDR1 SGHKS, CDR2 YYEKEE (reference sequence). CDR3: CASSLRQGNTGELFF. The CDR3 DNA follows: TGTGCCAGCAGCTTGAGGCAGGGGAACACCGGGGAGCTGTTTTTT.

V gene TRBV9 combines with J gene TRBJ1-4; 8 nucleotides agree with TRBD1. The CDR3 runs to 14 residues. The germline V gene encodes CDR1 SGDLS and CDR2 YYNGEE. V was clipped by 4 bases and J by 6 bases; unmatched bases: 5. The DNA of the CDR3 is TGTGCCAGCAGCAGGACAGGGTGGGATGAAAAACTGTTTTTT. It yields the protein CASSRTGWDEKLFF.

This clone was picked up a small number of times. This chain uses TRBV30 with TRBJ2-2; TRBD1 might be the D (7 bases). CDR3 size: 14 residues. V lost 3 bases and J lost 3, with 11 bases in between. Germline values: CDR1 GTSNPN, CDR2 SVGIG (reference sequence). The CDR3 DNA sequence: TGTGCCTGGAGGTCAGGGGGGTACACCGGGGAGCTGTTTTTT. Translated, it gives CAWRSGGYTGELFF.

This clone came up once. J is TRBJ2-3 and V is TRBV7-3; 9 nucleotides align to TRBD1. The germline CDR1 and CDR2 sequences are SGHTA and FQGTGA. V lost 5 bases, J lost 4 bases, and 7 bases stayed unmatched. The CDR3 is 15 residues long. The CDR3 DNA reads TGTGCCAGCAGCAGCGGACAGGGGACGGCAGATACGCAGTATTTT. Protein: CASSSGQGTADTQYF.

This sequence joins TRBV5-6 and TRBJ2-7; 7 bases are shared with TRBD1. Germline CDR1 SGHDT, CDR2 YYEEEE. The CDR3 length is 15 residues. The ends lost 3 bases at V and 0 bases at J; junction bases unmatched: 6. The chain's CDR3 is CASSWWDRSSYEQYF. The CDR3 DNA reads as TGTGCCAGCAGCTGGTGGGACAGAAGCTCCTACGAGCAGTACTTC.

The J gene is TRBJ2-2, the V gene TRBV5-6; 8 positions match TRBD1. V gave up 4 bases and J gave up 7 bases; unmatched junction bases: 12. Germline-derived CDR1 and CDR2 are SGHDT and YYEEEE. The CDR3 totals 16 residues. CDR3 DNA sequence: TGTGCCAGCAGCCTACCCGGACAGGGTAGGATCGGGGAGCTGTTTTTT. This sequence encodes CASSLPGQGRIGELFF.

V and J are TRBV3-1 (or the pseudogene TRBV3-2) and TRBJ2-4; 12 bases match TRBD2. CDR3 length: 18 amino acids. CDR1 and CDR2 (germline): LGHDT, YNNKEL (reference sequence). With V trimmed by 0 bases and J by 6 bases, 9 bases remained unmatched. The CDR3 nucleotides are TGTGCCAGCAGCCAAGATCTGGCTAGCGGGGGGGCAGGAAACATTCAGTACTTC. Residues: CASSQDLASGGAGNIQYF.

The chain combines TRBV4-2 with TRBJ2-1, with TRBD1 identical over 8 bases. Germline loops: CDR1 LGHNA, CDR2 YNFKEQ. There are 14 residues in the CDR3. Unmatched junction bases numbered 0, after V lost 1 base and J lost 4 bases. CDR3 residues: CASSQGTGYNEQFF. CDR3 nucleotide sequence: TGTGCCAGCAGCCAAGGGACAGGGTACAATGAGCAGTTCTTC.

The J gene is TRBJ2-2, the V gene TRBV28; a weak D match, TRBD1 (5 bases). The CDR3 spans 15 residues. V dropped 2 bases and J dropped 4 bases, with 11 bases sitting between them. Germline V gene lookup returns CDR1 MDHEN and CDR2 SYDVKM. CDR3: CASSLVGVVTGELFF. CDR3 in DNA: TGTGCCAGCAGTTTAGTAGGGGTGGTCACCGGGGAGCTGTTTTTT.

The V gene is TRBV24-1, the J gene TRBJ1-2; D remains unclear. Germline V lookup: CDR1 KGHDR, CDR2 SFDVKD. V was cut by 7 bases and J by 4 bases, with 15 bases left in between. There are 14 residues in the CDR3. The CDR3 nucleotides are TGTGCCACCAGCGGAGGTCGGAAGGGCTATGGCTACACCTTC. Residues: CATSGGRKGYGYTF.